This is a list of T cell receptor beta chains from one sample in a study of blood T cell repertoires in COVID-19. Sequencing was performed with immunoSEQ multiplex PCR; in TCRdb, only in-frame clones are kept and a portion is missing. The table lists under 300,000 clones, 84% of them singletons. Sequenced material: peripheral blood. All receptors derive from a woman between 40 and 55 years old who had recovered from COVID-19. Both conserved end residues are part of each CDR3. Each record gives: V gene, J gene, CDR3 protein.

v_gene: TRBV9; j_gene: TRBJ2-1; CDR3aa: CASSIRTGNYNEQFF
v_gene: TRBV2; j_gene: TRBJ1-1; CDR3aa: CASFLGGAGTEAFF
v_gene: TRBV29-1; j_gene: TRBJ2-6; CDR3aa: CSVGLGRSGANVLTF
v_gene: TRBV11-2; j_gene: TRBJ2-7; CDR3aa: CASSFAGAYEQYF
v_gene: TRBV11-3; j_gene: TRBJ1-6; CDR3aa: CASSLRWDRGNSPLHF
v_gene: TRBV10-3; j_gene: TRBJ2-7; CDR3aa: CAISGEDRGSYEQYF
v_gene: TRBV4-2; j_gene: TRBJ1-4; CDR3aa: CASSQPTGDTNEKLFF
v_gene: TRBV7-9; j_gene: TRBJ1-2; CDR3aa: CASSALQGNYGYTF
v_gene: TRBV7-9; j_gene: TRBJ2-3; CDR3aa: CASSLGLAGGPQPTDTQYF
v_gene: TRBV20-1; j_gene: TRBJ2-1; CDR3aa: CSARLAGEQFF
v_gene: TRBV19; j_gene: TRBJ1-1; CDR3aa: CASRRQGRNTEAFF
v_gene: TRBV4-1; j_gene: TRBJ1-5; CDR3aa: CASSQDTGRQPQHF
v_gene: TRBV5-5; j_gene: TRBJ2-2; CDR3aa: CASSLATYRVETGELFF
v_gene: TRBV28; j_gene: TRBJ2-4; CDR3aa: CASSPGFDIQYF